The rows below give T cell receptor beta chains drawn from one sample of a study of Graves' ophthalmopathy and Graves' hyperthyroidism. TCRdb used MiXCR to reprocess the multiplex PCR reads, holding one entry per CDR3 protein. Of 660,000 or so distinct CDR3 sequences in the sample, roughly 39% were seen once. The source material was peripheral blood. All receptors come from an adult man with Graves' ophthalmopathy. Each CDR3 is given with its conserved first and last residue. D genes are given only for firm matches. The size field is filled for only some rows; it gives once, few, many or a size class.

v_gene: TRBV30
d_gene: -
abundance: -
j_gene: TRBJ1-1
CDR3aa: CAWGGATEAFF
CDR3nt: TGTGCCTGGGGCGGGGCCACTGAAGCTTTCTTT

v_gene: TRBV10-3
d_gene: -
abundance: few
j_gene: TRBJ2-7
CDR3aa: CASSPRGIEQYF
CDR3nt: TGTGCCAGCTCACCAAGAGGGATCGAGCAGTACTTC

v_gene: TRBV20-1
d_gene: -
abundance: many
j_gene: TRBJ1-5
CDR3aa: CSARGASHQPQHF
CDR3nt: TGCAGTGCCCGGGGGGCAAGCCATCAGCCCCAGCATTTT

v_gene: TRBV20-1
d_gene: -
abundance: -
j_gene: TRBJ1-1
CDR3aa: CSARDRRETEAFF
CDR3nt: TGCAGTGCTAGAGATCGGAGGGAGACTGAAGCTTTCTTT

v_gene: TRBV20-1
d_gene: -
abundance: -
j_gene: TRBJ2-7
CDR3aa: CSAREPRSSGNEQYF
CDR3nt: TGCAGTGCTAGGGAGCCACGGAGCTCAGGCAATGAGCAGTACTTC

v_gene: TRBV10-2
d_gene: TRBD1
abundance: -
j_gene: TRBJ2-5
CDR3aa: CASSERLTDRDDWETQYF
CDR3nt: TGCGCCAGCAGTGAGAGGTTAACGGACAGGGATGATTGGGAGACCCAGTACTTC

v_gene: TRBV7-8
d_gene: -
abundance: -
j_gene: TRBJ2-7
CDR3aa: CASSPNGGPGLFLVF
CDR3nt: TGTGCCAGCAGCCCGAACGGGGGCCCGGGCCTCTTTCTAGTCTTC

v_gene: TRBV11-3
d_gene: -
abundance: once
j_gene: TRBJ1-5
CDR3aa: CASSLRGVVPQHF
CDR3nt: TGTGCCAGCAGCCTAAGGGGCGTGGTACCCCAGCATTTT

v_gene: TRBV5-5
d_gene: -
abundance: many
j_gene: TRBJ2-5
CDR3aa: CASSLAFWGQETQYF
CDR3nt: TGTGCCAGCAGCTTGGCTTTTTGGGGCCAAGAGACCCAGTACTTC

v_gene: TRBV30
d_gene: -
abundance: -
j_gene: TRBJ1-4
CDR3aa: CAWSGGNNEKLFF
CDR3nt: TGTGCCTGGAGTGGAGGGAACAATGAAAAACTGTTTTTT

v_gene: TRBV24-1
d_gene: TRBD1
abundance: few
j_gene: TRBJ1-4
CDR3aa: CATRYNRDRKEFDEKLFF
CDR3nt: TGTGCCACCAGGTACAACCGGGACAGAAAGGAATTTGATGAAAAACTGTTTTTT

v_gene: TRBV12-3/TRBV12-4
d_gene: TRBD1
abundance: -
j_gene: TRBJ1-6
CDR3aa: CASSFSGGSSYNSPLHF
CDR3nt: TGTGCCAGCAGTTTCTCAGGGGGGAGCTCCTATAATTCACCCCTCCACTTT

v_gene: TRBV2
d_gene: -
abundance: many
j_gene: TRBJ1-1
CDR3aa: CASSEPGNAEAFF
CDR3nt: TGTGCCAGCAGTGAACCAGGGAACGCTGAAGCTTTCTTT

v_gene: TRBV7-2
d_gene: TRBD1
abundance: -
j_gene: TRBJ1-5
CDR3aa: CASSSPGGQNQPQHF
CDR3nt: TGTGCCAGCAGTTCTCCAGGGGGACAAAATCAGCCCCAGCATTTT

v_gene: TRBV29-1
d_gene: -
abundance: few
j_gene: TRBJ1-2
CDR3aa: CSMGGPTNYGYTF
CDR3nt: TGCAGCATGGGTGGGCCGACTAACTATGGCTACACCTTC

v_gene: TRBV7-3
d_gene: -
abundance: few
j_gene: TRBJ1-1
CDR3aa: CASSFRKEMNTEAFF
CDR3nt: TGTGCCAGCAGCTTTCGGAAGGAGATGAACACTGAAGCTTTCTTT

v_gene: TRBV6-5
d_gene: -
abundance: few
j_gene: TRBJ1-5
CDR3aa: CASSYYGVHQPQHF
CDR3nt: TGTGCCAGCAGTTACTATGGGGTTCATCAGCCCCAGCATTTT

v_gene: TRBV5-5
d_gene: TRBD1
abundance: -
j_gene: TRBJ2-2
CDR3aa: CASSGGTGGRTGELFF
CDR3nt: TGTGCCAGCAGTGGCGGGACAGGGGGTCGCACCGGGGAGCTGTTTTTT

v_gene: TRBV10-3
d_gene: -
abundance: -
j_gene: TRBJ1-5
CDR3aa: CASRPPNQPQHF
CDR3nt: TGTGCCAGCAGGCCTCCCAATCAGCCCCAGCATTTT

v_gene: TRBV7-8
d_gene: TRBD2
abundance: few
j_gene: TRBJ2-7
CDR3aa: CASSGTSGDSYEQYF
CDR3nt: TGTGCCAGCAGTGGGACTAGCGGGGACTCCTACGAGCAGTACTTC

v_gene: TRBV7-9
d_gene: -
abundance: few
j_gene: TRBJ2-5
CDR3aa: CASSLILTDDWQETQYF
CDR3nt: TGTGCCAGCAGCTTAATACTAACGGACGACTGGCAAGAGACCCAGTACTTC

v_gene: TRBV2
d_gene: -
abundance: many
j_gene: TRBJ1-6
CDR3aa: CASSESPGVRNSPLHF
CDR3nt: TGTGCCAGCAGTGAATCGCCAGGAGTCAGGAATTCACCCCTCCACTTT

v_gene: TRBV2
d_gene: TRBD1
abundance: -
j_gene: TRBJ1-1
CDR3aa: CASGSGTGHF
CDR3nt: TGTGCCAGCGGATCCGGGACAGGCCACTTT

v_gene: TRBV7-2
d_gene: -
abundance: -
j_gene: TRBJ1-1
CDR3aa: CASSPLTGKNTEAFF
CDR3nt: TGTGCCAGCTCACCTCTGACCGGGAAGAACACTGAAGCTTTCTTT

v_gene: TRBV29-1
d_gene: TRBD1
abundance: -
j_gene: TRBJ1-2
CDR3aa: CSVVDRVYGYTF
CDR3nt: TGCAGCGTTGTGGACAGGGTCTATGGCTACACCTTC

v_gene: TRBV10-3
d_gene: -
abundance: -
j_gene: TRBJ2-7
CDR3aa: CAISDDPSAIYEQYF
CDR3nt: TGTGCCATCAGTGATGATCCTAGCGCTATCTACGAGCAGTACTTC

v_gene: TRBV29-1
d_gene: TRBD1
abundance: once
j_gene: TRBJ2-7
CDR3aa: CSPGGGEQYF
CDR3nt: TGCAGTCCAGGGGGCGGTGAGCAGTACTTC

v_gene: TRBV7-9
d_gene: TRBD2
abundance: -
j_gene: TRBJ2-2
CDR3aa: CASSFSRWLAGVTGELFF
CDR3nt: TGTGCCAGCAGCTTCAGTCGGTGGCTAGCGGGAGTCACCGGGGAGCTGTTTTTT

v_gene: TRBV7-8
d_gene: TRBD2
abundance: -
j_gene: TRBJ2-3
CDR3aa: CASSFLAGVIDTQYF
CDR3nt: TGTGCCAGCAGCTTCCTAGCGGGAGTAATAGATACGCAGTATTTT

v_gene: TRBV29-1
d_gene: -
abundance: many
j_gene: TRBJ2-7
CDR3aa: CSVSEGGSRREQYF
CDR3nt: TGCAGCGTCTCCGAGGGGGGAAGTCGTCGCGAGCAGTACTTC